A selection of T cell receptor beta chains follows, all from one sample in a study of T cells in localized non-small cell lung cancer. The data were produced by immunoSEQ multiplex PCR, yet TCRdb's version contains in-frame clones alone and is incomplete. The sample has under 3,500 clones, about 29% seen once. The sample in question was lung tumor tissue, obtained before any cancer treatment. The source is a woman between 35 and 70 years old with stage I squamous cell lung carcinoma. Both conserved end residues are trimmed from each CDR3. The D gene is left open where the match is weak.

CDR3aa	v_gene	d_gene
ASSLYDGQGSFEAF	TRBV6-8	TRBD1
ATSRGGGEVREQY	TRBV15	.
ASSLGAYSSNEQF	TRBV5-1	.
SVVSRPGGYGYT	TRBV29-1	.
ASSVGGGRNQPQH	TRBV9	.
AWSEGGSGNTIY	TRBV30	.
ASSPTSGIPDTQY	TRBV18	TRBD2
ASTSGTSADYNEQF	TRBV19	TRBD2
ASSPRQGVYEQY	TRBV18	TRBD1
ASSKYRDRVFYEQY	TRBV6-8	TRBD1
ASSYGRGPDGANVLT	TRBV6-8	TRBD1
ASSLVRSATNEKLF	TRBV11-3	.
ASQSPKEGQGAGELF	TRBV23-1	TRBD1
ASSSLAGGYNEQF	TRBV10-2	TRBD2
ASSSGQLNTEAF	TRBV5-1	TRBD1
ASSFLIYNEQF	TRBV23-1	.
ASSGDVVEAF	TRBV9	.
ASSPTSGTGLETQY	TRBV11-3	TRBD1
ASSLSGGADTQY	TRBV11-3	TRBD2
ASSPSPSMNTEAF	TRBV18	.
ASSLQGASYNEQF	TRBV6-8	TRBD1
AWSVRRSTNEKLF	TRBV30	.
ASSLTSWQETQY	TRBV11-3	TRBD2
ASSPTGAPSTDTQY	TRBV11-3	TRBD1
ASSIGQGHNEKLF	TRBV19	.
ASSPRQGMNTEAF	TRBV11-3	TRBD1
AIGEYRVGANVLT	TRBV10-3	.
ASSPDRVLSPGNTIY	TRBV5-1	TRBD1
ASSIQGSYNSPLH	TRBV6-8	TRBD1
ASSAAGENTEAF	TRBV5-1	.
ASSRQRGLTEAF	TRBV11-3	.
ASSPTSGNLGSGELF	TRBV18	.
ASSQSRGGGEAF	TRBV23-1	.
ASSVASGQGQGAF	TRBV9	TRBD1
ASSPQKNTEAF	TRBV18	.
SVVTQHYGYT	TRBV29-1	.
ASSPAAYNEQF	TRBV18	.
ASSSGSAGWNQPQH	TRBV6-8	.
ASSPPGQETQY	TRBV4-1	.